This paragraph reports one T cell receptor beta chain. The V end lost 5 bases, the J end lost 6 bases, and 10 bases lay between the germline ends. The CDR3 consists of 12 residues. Looked up from germline, CDR1 is MDHEN and CDR2 is SYDVKM. The sample originates from a study of shared clonotypes between healthy human individuals. Sequencing used immunoSEQ multiplex PCR; TCRdb keeps in-frame clones, though not all of them. This sample has a few hundred thousand clones; more than 95% occur once, and the top ten carry 0.055% to 0.07%. The chain links TRBV28 to TRBJ1-1; D might be TRBD1 (5 bases). The source of this sequence is a young woman in good health. Input material: naive CD4+ T cells sorted from blood. Documented subset: CD45RA+ positively selected. The CDR3 bases are TGTGCCAGCAGTCTAGACAGAGCTGAAGCTTTCTTT. This encodes CASSLDRAEAFF.